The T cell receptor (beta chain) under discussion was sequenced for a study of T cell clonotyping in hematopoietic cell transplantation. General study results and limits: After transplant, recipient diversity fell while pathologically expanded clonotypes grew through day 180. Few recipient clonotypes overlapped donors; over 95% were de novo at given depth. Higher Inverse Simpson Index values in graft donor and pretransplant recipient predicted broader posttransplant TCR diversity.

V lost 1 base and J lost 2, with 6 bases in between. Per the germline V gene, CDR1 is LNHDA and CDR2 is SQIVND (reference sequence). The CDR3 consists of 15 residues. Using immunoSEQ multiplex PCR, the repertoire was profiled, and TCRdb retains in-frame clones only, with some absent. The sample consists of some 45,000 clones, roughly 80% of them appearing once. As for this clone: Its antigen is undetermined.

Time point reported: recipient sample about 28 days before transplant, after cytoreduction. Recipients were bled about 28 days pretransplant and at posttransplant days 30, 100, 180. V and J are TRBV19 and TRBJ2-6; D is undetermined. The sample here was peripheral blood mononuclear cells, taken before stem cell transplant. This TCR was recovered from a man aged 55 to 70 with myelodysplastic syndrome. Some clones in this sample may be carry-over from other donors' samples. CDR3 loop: CASSIVKAGANVLTF. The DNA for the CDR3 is TGTGCCAGTAGTATAGTTAAGGCTGGGGCCAACGTCCTGACTTTC.